One and the same sample provided the 11 T cell receptor beta chains below, sequenced in a study of blood T cells in healthy people across ages. Alongside a J-beta primer mix, a sample-barcoded 5' primer served in a second PCR lasting about 6 to 11 cycles. MiXCR was run by TCRdb on the 5' RACE reads, yielding one entry per CDR3 protein. The sample holds 2 million or so distinct CDR3 sequences; around 48% are singletons and the top ten take approximately 2%. Sequencing was carried out using blood. These receptors all stem from a woman aged 40 to 50 in good health.

CDR3 nucleotide sequence: TGTGCCAGCAGCGTATGGGGACTAGCGGTCTCTGGGGCCAACGTCCTGACTTTC. As protein: CASSVWGLAVSGANVLTF. The V call is TRBV9, the J call TRBJ2-6; 11 bases line up with TRBD2. V was clipped by 1 base and J by 0 bases; unmatched bases: 3. This CDR3 is built from 18 residues. Per germline, CDR1 SGDLS and CDR2 YYNGEE.

Concerning this clonotype itself: The junction shows a germline mismatch at one end, possibly a read error. V usage is TRBV20-1 and J usage is TRBJ2-3; no clear D gene. CDR1 and CDR2 (germline): DFQATT, SNEGSKA (reference sequence). The CDR3 contains 13 residues. The CDR3 loop reads CSARDLLTNTQYF. In DNA, the CDR3 is TGCAGTGCTAGAGATCTCCTCACAAATACGCAGTATTTT.

This clonotype was seen only a few times. The genes are TRBV27 and TRBJ1-2, with TRBD1 as a possible D gene (6 bases). The CDR3 length is 15 residues. Trimming took off 2 bases at V and 2 bases at J, with 12 bases between the two ends. CDR1 and CDR2 (germline): MNHEY, SMNVEV (reference sequence). CDR3 coding DNA: TGTGCCAGCAGTTTACGGGCAGGGGCCAACTATGGCTACACCTTC. It yields the protein CASSLRAGANYGYTF.

The rearrangement uses TRBV10-3 and TRBJ2-4, with D perhaps being TRBD1 or TRBD2 (5 bases each). Near its end, the DNA agrees better with TRBJ2-7, so the J call may be wrong. CDR1 and CDR2 (germline): ENHRY, SYGVKD. This CDR3 has 14 residues. CDR3 in amino acids: CAISLRDGTYEQYF. The CDR3 nucleotides read TGTGCCATCAGCCTCCGGGACGGAACCTACGAGCAGTACTTC.

The CDR3 DNA reads TGTGCCAGCAGTTACTCGGGCGAGCCGGAGCAGTACTTC. Protein: CASSYSGEPEQYF. The J gene is TRBJ2-7, the V gene TRBV6-5; D not certain. This CDR3 comprises 13 residues. Germline values: CDR1 MNHEY, CDR2 SVGAGI. Trimming removed 0 bases at V and 7 bases at J, with 10 bases between.

The CDR3 DNA sequence: TGTGCCAGCAGTGAACCGGGACCTTCATACCAAGAGACCCAGTACTTC. Its translation: CASSEPGPSYQETQYF. This chain uses TRBV25-1 with TRBJ2-5, with D perhaps assigned TRBD1 or TRBD2 (5 bases each). This CDR3 is built from 16 residues. Germline V CDR1 and CDR2: MGHDK, SYGVNS. V shed 2 bases and J shed 0 bases, with 13 bases lying between them.

The chain carries TRBV6-1 and TRBJ2-4; 8 positions match TRBD2. The J call may not be correct, given that the DNA end is closer to TRBJ2-5. Germline-derived CDR1 and CDR2 are MNHNS and SASEGT. This CDR3 spans 13 amino acids. CDR3 region: CASRRAGVETQYF. In nucleotides, the CDR3 is TGTGCCAGCAGACGAGCGGGGGTAGAGACCCAGTACTTC.

This chain links TRBV4-1 with TRBJ2-1, with a tentative D call TRBD1 (5 bases). CDR3 size: 17 residues. V dropped 0 bases and J dropped 2 bases, with 14 bases sitting between them. Germline V gene lookup returns CDR1 MGHRA and CDR2 YSYEKL. CDR3 DNA: TGCGCCAGCAGCCAAGAGTTCGGAAGGGGCCCCTACAATGAGCAGTTCTTC. Translating gives CASSQEFGRGPYNEQFF.

With regard to this clonotype: At one end the junction does not follow the germline gene, possibly because of a read error. The chain couples TRBV7-2 to TRBJ2-7, with TRBD1 as a possible D gene (6 bases). The CDR3 is 14 amino acids. Germline V lookup: CDR1 SGHTA, CDR2 FQGNSA. Here the CDR3 DNA reads TGTGCCAGCAGCTCGAGACCCCGACAGGAGACCCAGTATTTC. Protein sequence: CASSSRPRQETQYF.

Only a few counts were recorded for this clonotype. The CDR3 sequence is CASSSTWGSDTQYF. The CDR3 coding sequence is TGTGCCAGCAGCTCTACTTGGGGATCAGATACGCAGTATTTT. This rearrangement joins TRBV5-8 to TRBJ2-3; D not certain. From germline, CDR1 is SGHTS and CDR2 YDEGEE. V was cut by 3 bases and J by 4 bases, with 12 bases left in between. This CDR3 is 14 amino acids long.

V and J are TRBV5-1 and TRBJ2-3; D is tentatively TRBD1 or TRBD2 (6 bases each). Germline values: CDR1 SGHRS, CDR2 YFSETQ. The CDR3 length is 17 residues. V was trimmed by 0 bases and J by 0 bases, leaving 14 bases between them. The CDR3 sequence: CASSLAGGSTSTDTQYF. CDR3 sequence (DNA): TGCGCCAGCAGCTTGGCCGGGGGCAGTACCAGCACAGATACGCAGTATTTT.